This TCR beta chain was profiled in a study of sequential checkpoint blockade in melanoma. There are 15 residues in the CDR3. Trimming cost V 1 base and J 5 bases; bases outside gene matches: 3. Germline CDR1 is MRHNA and CDR2 is SNTAGT. The repertoire was sequenced with immunoSEQ multiplex PCR; TCRdb's copy has only in-frame clones and lacks some. Of under 15,000 clones in the sample, approximately 69% are singletons; the top ten hold roughly 27%. As for treatment: randomized to nivolumab then ipilimumab (arm A) or the reverse (arm B). PBMC sorting kept live CD3+CD8+ cells without CD19 or CD56. This chain connects TRBV6-4 to TRBJ2-3; 10 bases are shared with TRBD2. This TCR derives from a human donor with melanoma. The sample here was CD8+ T cells sorted from blood (inferred from file names), taken from a patient given nivolumab and ipilimumab in sequence. The CDR3 DNA follows: TGTGCCAGCAGTGACTTAAGCGGGGGGGAAGATACGCAGTATTTT. Protein sequence: CASSDLSGGEDTQYF.